A single sample is the source of the 19 T cell receptor beta chains below, sequenced in a study of T cells in Graves' hyperthyroidism and ophthalmopathy. What was amplified from RNA transcripts were TCR beta CDR3 regions. The HTBI primer set drove a first-round RT-PCR of the TCR CDR3. MiXCR, applied by TCRdb to the multiplex PCR reads, yields one record per CDR3 protein. The profile shows about 720,000 distinct CDR3 sequences, around 20% of them singletons. The sequenced sample was blood. These receptors were obtained from a woman aged 50 to 65 with Graves' hyperthyroidism that later progressed to Graves' ophthalmopathy.

This chain uses TRBV7-9 with TRBJ2-3, with D perhaps assigned TRBD1 or TRBD2 (5 bases each). Trimming removed 1 base from V and 14 bases from J, with 13 bases in between. CDR1 is SEHNR, CDR2 FQNEAQ, per germline (reference sequence). The CDR3 is made up of 12 amino acids. This CDR3 reads CASSLGDGGSYF. Written as DNA, the CDR3 is TGTGCCAGCAGCTTAGGGGACGGCGGTTCGTATTTT.

The CDR3 sequence: CASGLSRGAGELFF. The CDR3 DNA is TGTGCCAGCGGCCTTTCGAGGGGCGCGGGGGAGCTGTTTTTT. The chain carries TRBV12-3 or TRBV12-4 and TRBJ2-2; perhaps D is TRBD1 or TRBD2 (5 bases each). V was trimmed by 8 bases and J by 8 bases, leaving 18 bases between them. The CDR3 is 14 residues long.

In the case of this clonotype: The CDR3 does not end in the conserved phenylalanine or tryptophan, so this is likely a read error. This chain uses TRBV9 with TRBJ1-1, with D maybe TRBD1 (5 bases). Germline CDR1 is SGDLS and CDR2 is YYNGEE. The V and J ends lost 3 bases and 1 base respectively, with 10 bases between them. The CDR3 has 14 amino acids. CDR3 DNA sequence: TGTGCCAGCAGCGCCACTACAGGGAACACTGAAGCTTTCTTG. Translation gives CASSATTGNTEAFL.

This chain joins TRBV5-1 and TRBJ1-6; 7 bases map to TRBD1. J gave up 9 bases and V 0 bases, and 3 bases lay outside the gene matches. This CDR3 has 14 residues. CDR1 and CDR2 from the germline V gene are SGHRS and YFSETQ. The CDR3 loop reads CASSLVQGLSPLHF. The CDR3 bases are TGCGCCAGCAGCTTGGTACAGGGGCTTTCACCCCTCCACTTT. The variable domain in full, completed from reference TRBV5-1 and TRBJ1-6, reads KAGVTQTPRYLIKTRGQQVTLSCSPISGHRSVSWYQQTPGQGLQFLFEYFSETQRNKGNFPGRFSGRQFSNSRSEMNVSTLELGDSALYLCASSLVQGLSPLHFGNGTRLTVT.

With respect to this clonotype: A much larger clone differs from this one at a single base, so this may be a read error. The rearrangement links TRBV20-1 to TRBJ2-7, with 7 bases lining up with TRBD2. The length of the CDR3 is 15 residues. CDR1 and CDR2 from the germline V gene are DFQATT and SNEGSKA (reference sequence). CDR3 in amino acids: CSFRAGSANIYEQYF. For the CDR3, the DNA is TGCAGCTTTCGAGCGGGGTCCGCCAACATCTACGAGCAGTACTTC.

Only a few counts were recorded for this clonotype. The chain joins TRBV6-2 or TRBV6-3 to TRBJ2-2, with 11 bases identical to TRBD1. After removal of 6 bases from V and 1 base from J, the junction contained 4 bases not matched to a gene. CDR3 length: 16 residues. Germline loops: CDR1 MNHEY, CDR2 SVGEGT. The CDR3 here is CASRWTGGLNTGELFF. CDR3 coding DNA: TGTGCCAGCAGGTGGACAGGGGGCTTGAACACCGGGGAGCTGTTTTTT.

This clonotype was found many times. The V gene is TRBV7-3, the J gene TRBJ1-1; unclear D gene. The germline gives CDR1 SGHTA, CDR2 FQGTGA. The CDR3 is 16 amino acids. The germline V and J ends were trimmed by 0 bases and 0 bases, with 11 bases remaining between them. The CDR3 DNA reads TGTGCCAGCAGCTTAACGGGCGAGAGGATGAACACTGAAGCTTTCTTT. Its protein product is CASSLTGERMNTEAFF.

In regard to this clonotype: Since a much larger clone is just one base distant, this may be a read error. It is likely a read error, because the conserved phenylalanine at the end of the CDR3 is missing. This chain links TRBV20-1 with TRBJ2-5; no reliable D call. V was pared by 3 bases and J by 4 bases, with 6 bases between. This CDR3 comprises 11 residues. Per germline, CDR1 DFQATT and CDR2 SNEGSKA (reference sequence). The chain's CDR3 is CSASYGETQYY. The CDR3 bases are TGCAGTGCTAGCTATGGAGAGACCCAGTACTAC.

This clonotype appeared many times. The genes are TRBV12-3 or TRBV12-4 and TRBJ1-2; D is unresolved. The CDR3 is made up of 12 amino acids. The germline V and J ends were trimmed by 10 bases and 4 bases, with 13 bases remaining between them. Here the CDR3 reads CATSDGFYGYTF. In nucleotides, the CDR3 is TGTGCCACCTCGGACGGGTTCTATGGCTACACCTTC.

V gene TRBV5-1 combines with J gene TRBJ2-5, with D unresolved. There are 16 residues in the CDR3. The germline V and J ends were trimmed by 0 bases and 7 bases, with 19 bases remaining between them. The germline gives CDR1 SGHRS, CDR2 YFSETQ. The CDR3 spells CASSLDVGDPSVTQYF. The DNA of the CDR3 is TGCGCCAGCAGCTTGGACGTTGGAGACCCAAGTGTGACCCAGTACTTC. Complete variable domain (other parts from reference TRBV5-1 and TRBJ2-5): KAGVTQTPRYLIKTRGQQVTLSCSPISGHRSVSWYQQTPGQGLQFLFEYFSETQRNKGNFPGRFSGRQFSNSRSEMNVSTLELGDSALYLCASSLDVGDPSVTQYFGPGTRLLVL.

This clonotype was detected many times. The rearrangement joins TRBV11-2 to TRBJ1-4; 7 positions match TRBD1. Germline CDR1 and CDR2: SGHAT and FQNNGV. Trimming took 2 bases from V and 8 from J; bases not matched to a gene: 5. The length of the CDR3 is 14 residues. The CDR3 nucleotides are TGTGCCAGCAGCTTATCCAGGGGGGGAGAAAAACTGTTTTTT. Amino acid sequence: CASSLSRGGEKLFF.

This clonotype was detected many times. This rearrangement joins TRBV5-6 to TRBJ1-5; 8 bases agree with TRBD1. Germline V CDR1 and CDR2: SGHDT, YYEEEE. V lost 2 bases to trimming and J lost 6 bases; unmatched junction nucleotides: 4. This CDR3 has 14 residues. Written as DNA, the CDR3 is TGTGCCAGCAGCTTAGGACAGGGAAGTCAGCCCCAGCATTTT. It specifies CASSLGQGSQPQHF.

This clonotype was found many times. The CDR3 loop reads CASSPPLQFETQYF. The DNA for the CDR3 is TGTGCCAGCAGCCCTCCTCTACAGTTCGAGACCCAGTACTTC. J is TRBJ2-5 and V is TRBV3-1; no definite D call. Deletions cut 4 bases from V and 5 bases from J, with 14 bases between. The CDR3 loop spans 14 amino acids. The V gene's germline CDR1 is LGHDT and CDR2 YNNKEL (reference sequence).

This clonotype was recorded at least ten times. The CDR3 sequence is CASRSWRQETQYF. DNA for the CDR3: TGTGCCAGCCGAAGCTGGAGACAAGAGACCCAGTACTTC. This chain connects TRBV11-2 to TRBJ2-5; no clear D gene. The V gene's germline CDR1 is SGHAT and CDR2 FQNNGV. The CDR3 totals 13 residues. The V and J ends lost 8 bases and 2 bases respectively, with 12 bases between them. Variable domain in full (rest from reference TRBV11-2 and TRBJ2-5): EAGVAQSPRYKIIEKRQSVAFWCNPISGHATLYWYQQILGQGPKLLIQFQNNGVVDDSQLPKDRFSAERLKGVDSTLKIQPAKLEDSAVYLCASRSWRQETQYFGPGTRLLVL.

This clonotype was counted between two and nine times. CDR3: CASSTRDRHYGYTF. CDR3 DNA: TGTGCCAGCAGCACCAGAGACAGGCACTATGGCTACACCTTC. V is TRBV9 and J is TRBJ1-2; possibly TRBD1 for D (6 bases). V was shortened by 4 bases and J by 3 bases, with 13 bases between the two germline ends. The CDR3 loop spans 14 amino acids. Germline V gene data show CDR1 as SGDLS and CDR2 as YYNGEE. The full variable domain, rest sourced from reference TRBV9 and TRBJ1-2, is DSGVTQTPKHLITATGQRVTLRCSPRSGDLSVYWYQQSLDQGLQFLIQYYNGEERAKGNILERFSAQQFPDLHSELNLSSLELGDSALYFCASSTRDRHYGYTFGSGTRLTVV.

The CDR3, as DNA: TGCAGTGCTAGAGAGAACCCAGGGATACATGGCTACACCTTC. As protein: CSARENPGIHGYTF. The chain employs TRBV20-1 and TRBJ1-2; D perhaps matches TRBD1 (5 bases). Trimming stripped 0 bases from V and 6 bases from J, with 14 bases between. CDR1 and CDR2 (germline): DFQATT, SNEGSKA (reference sequence). This CDR3 comprises 14 residues.

The chain combines TRBV20-1 with TRBJ1-5; D is unresolved. V lost 5 bases to trimming and J lost 5 bases, with 10 bases between them. The V gene's germline CDR1 is DFQATT and CDR2 SNEGSKA (reference sequence). The CDR3 runs to 12 residues. CDR3 sequence: CSASDGYQPQHF. DNA of the CDR3: TGCAGTGCTTCGGACGGCTATCAGCCCCAGCATTTT.

This clonotype was picked up many times. The chain carries TRBV12-3 or TRBV12-4 and TRBJ2-5; D not resolved. This CDR3 region has 13 residues. Trimming stripped 3 bases from V and 5 bases from J, with 10 bases between. This CDR3 is CASSLEEIETQYF. The CDR3 DNA reads as TGTGCCAGCAGTTTGGAAGAGATTGAGACCCAGTACTTC.

This clonotype showed up just a few times. This chain links TRBV4-2 with TRBJ1-1, with 8 bases aligning to TRBD1. The J segment lost 7 bases and the V segment lost 4 bases, leaving 5 bases of the junction unmatched. Germline values: CDR1 LGHNA, CDR2 YNFKEQ. The CDR3 loop spans 13 amino acids. CDR3 coding DNA: TGTGCCAGCAGCCGACTACAGGGGGTTGAAGCTTTCTTT. It yields the protein CASSRLQGVEAFF.